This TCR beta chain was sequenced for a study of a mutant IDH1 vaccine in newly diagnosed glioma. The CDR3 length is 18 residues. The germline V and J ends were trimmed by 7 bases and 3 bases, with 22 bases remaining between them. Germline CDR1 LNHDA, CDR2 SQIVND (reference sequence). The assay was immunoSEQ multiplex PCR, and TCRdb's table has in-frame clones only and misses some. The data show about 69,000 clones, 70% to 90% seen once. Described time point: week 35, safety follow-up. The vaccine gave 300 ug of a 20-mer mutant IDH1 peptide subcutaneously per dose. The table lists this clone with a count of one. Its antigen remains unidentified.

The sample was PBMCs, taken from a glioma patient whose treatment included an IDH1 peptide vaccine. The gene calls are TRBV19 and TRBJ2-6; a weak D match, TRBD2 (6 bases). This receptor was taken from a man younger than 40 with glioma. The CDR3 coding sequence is TGTGCCAGTACCACGGGGGAAACCATTTTCGTTGGGGCCAACGTCCTGACTTTC. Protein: CASTTGETIFVGANVLTF.